These T cell receptor beta chains were read from a single sample in a study of blood T cell repertoires in COVID-19. This table comes from immunoSEQ multiplex PCR, and its TCRdb copy is limited to in-frame clones, with some not included. The sample lists tens of thousands of clones; approximately 89% were seen once. Sequencing input: peripheral blood. These receptors originate from a man between 65 and 85 years old with active or convalescent COVID-19. CDR3s include the opening cysteine and the closing phenylalanine or tryptophan. Each record gives: D gene, clone size, V gene, CDR3 length, J gene, CDR3 protein, CDR3 DNA. The D gene is left open where the match is weak. Not every row has a clone size; where given, it reads once, few, many or a size class.

>TRBD2|NA|TRBV5-8|18|TRBJ2-2
CASSLEDWLAGAQGELFF
TGTGCCAGCAGCTTGGAGGATTGGCTAGCGGGGGCCCAAGGGGAGCTGTTTTTT
>NA|NA|TRBV5-5|14|TRBJ1-2
CASSGGGANYGYTF
TGTGCCAGCAGCGGAGGAGGAGCTAACTATGGCTACACCTTC
>TRBD1|NA|TRBV6-6|16|TRBJ2-3
CASSSQGARLGDTQYF
TGTGCCAGCAGTTCCCAGGGGGCGCGACTGGGAGATACGCAGTATTTT
>TRBD2|NA|TRBV7-2|18|TRBJ2-6
CASSLASGGASGANVLTF
TGTGCCAGCAGCTTAGCGAGCGGGGGAGCGTCTGGGGCCAACGTCCTGACTTTC
>NA|few|TRBV7-7|15|TRBJ1-3
CASSPGGEPGNTIYF
TGTGCCAGCAGCCCGGGGGGGGAGCCTGGAAACACCATATATTTT
>NA|NA|TRBV25-1|13|TRBJ1-2
CASNAGGRRGYTF
TGTGCCAGCAACGCGGGGGGGCGCCGGGGCTACACCTTC
>TRBD2|NA|TRBV11-3|17|TRBJ2-1
CASSLGSGASSYNEQFF
TGTGCCAGCAGCTTGGGTAGCGGGGCTAGCTCCTACAATGAGCAGTTCTTC
>NA|NA|TRBV4-3|14|TRBJ1-4
CASSQSSGHRGLFF
TGCGCCAGCAGCCAATCATCGGGACACCGGGGACTGTTTTTT
>TRBD1|NA|TRBV24-1|15|TRBJ1-3
CATSDPRQGGNTIYF
TGTGCCACCAGTGATCCCCGACAGGGGGGAAACACCATATATTTT
>NA|NA|TRBV5-5|14|TRBJ1-2
CASSALPGDYGYTF
TGTGCCAGCAGCGCCCTCCCAGGGGACTATGGCTACACCTTC
>TRBD2|once|TRBV30|13|TRBJ2-5
CAWARGGRETQYF
TGTGCCTGGGCGCGGGGGGGCCGGGAGACCCAGTACTTC
>NA|NA|TRBV11-2|15|TRBJ1-2
CASSPQAAGTNGYTF
TGTGCCAGCAGCCCACAAGCCGCGGGTACGAATGGCTACACCTTC
>NA|NA|TRBV7-2|14|TRBJ1-5
CASSLADTYQPQHF
TGTGCCAGCAGCTTAGCTGACACTTATCAGCCCCAGCATTTT
>TRBD1|few|TRBV13|20|TRBJ1-1
CASSLKMTGAGWITNTEAFF
TGTGCCAGCAGCCTGAAGATGACAGGGGCCGGGTGGATAACGAACACTGAAGCTTTCTTT
>TRBD1|NA|TRBV28|12|TRBJ1-2
CASSGQAYGYTF
TGTGCCAGCAGTGGACAGGCCTATGGCTACACCTTC
>TRBD1|NA|TRBV13|15|TRBJ2-3
CASSLWGQGADTQYF
TGTGCCAGCAGCTTATGGGGACAGGGGGCAGATACGCAGTATTTT
>TRBD2|once|TRBV19|16|TRBJ2-4
CASTPGGSGGIYIQYF
TGTGCCAGTACTCCCGGAGGAAGCGGGGGCATCTACATTCAGTACTTC
>NA|NA|TRBV7-3|14|TRBJ1-6
CASSIGHEGSPLHF
TGTGCCAGCAGCATAGGTCACGAGGGTTCACCCCTCCACTTT
>TRBD2|NA|TRBV28|23|TRBJ2-5
CASSSGTGYFPGLAGVKQETQYF
TGTGCCAGCAGCTCCGGGACAGGGTACTTCCCGGGACTAGCGGGGGTTAAACAAGAGACCCAGTACTTC
>NA|NA|TRBV5-1|14|TRBJ1-2
CASSLDQGNYGYTF
TGCGCCAGCAGCTTGGATCAGGGAAACTATGGCTACACCTTC
>NA|NA|TRBV29-1|14|TRBJ2-1
CSVVGVTSYNEQFF
TGCAGCGTCGTAGGAGTCACCTCCTACAATGAGCAGTTCTTC
>TRBD2|NA|TRBV25-1|15|TRBJ2-4
CASSERGLAGSIQYF
TGTGCCAGCAGTGAAAGAGGACTAGCGGGAAGCATTCAGTACTTC
>TRBD1|NA|TRBV5-4|14|TRBJ2-1
CASSWDSSYNEQFF
TGTGCCAGCAGCTGGGACAGCTCCTACAATGAGCAGTTCTTC
>TRBD2|NA|TRBV5-1|17|TRBJ2-1
CASSLAFLAGGADEQFF
TGCGCCAGCAGCTTGGCGTTCCTAGCGGGGGGAGCCGATGAGCAGTTCTTC
>NA|NA|TRBV18|13|TRBJ1-4
CASSPLPSEKLFF
TGTGCCAGCTCACCACTTCCTAGTGAAAAACTGTTTTTT
>NA|few|TRBV5-4|15|TRBJ2-2
CASSDPTANTGELFF
TGTGCCAGCAGCGATCCGACAGCGAACACCGGGGAGCTGTTTTTT
>NA|NA|TRBV6-5|13|TRBJ1-2
CASSPRTVRGYTF
TGTGCCAGCAGTCCCAGGACAGTTCGAGGCTACACCTTC
>NA|NA|TRBV19|15|TRBJ1-5
CASSSTGYSNQPQHF
TGTGCCAGTAGTTCGACAGGATATAGCAATCAGCCCCAGCATTTT
>TRBD1|NA|TRBV6-5|15|TRBJ2-7
CASRQLQGQTYEQYF
TGTGCCAGCAGACAGTTACAGGGACAGACCTACGAGCAGTACTTC
>TRBD1|NA|TRBV5-1|16|TRBJ1-1
CASSSSLGTVNTEAFF
TGCGCCAGCAGCTCCAGCCTCGGGACAGTGAACACTGAAGCTTTCTTT
>NA|NA|TRBV5-6|16|TRBJ1-3
CASSLQNSARGNTIYF
TGTGCCAGCAGCCTCCAGAATAGTGCCAGGGGAAACACCATATATTTT
>TRBD1|NA|TRBV5-1|13|TRBJ2-3
CASSSGTGSPQYF
TGCGCCAGCAGCTCCGGGACAGGTAGTCCGCAGTATTTT
>TRBD1|NA|TRBV6-4|14|TRBJ1-1
CASSAGTGLTEAFF
TGTGCCAGCAGTGCCGGGACAGGCCTCACTGAAGCTTTCTTT
>TRBD1|NA|TRBV30|13|TRBJ1-2
CAWRLDRAGGYTF
TGTGCCTGGAGATTGGACAGGGCGGGCGGCTACACCTTC
>NA|NA|TRBV6-2/TRBV6-3|16|TRBJ1-5
CASSTPPTGYNQPQHF
TGTGCCAGCAGCACCCCGCCAACAGGGTACAATCAGCCCCAGCATTTT
>NA|few|TRBV7-8|14|TRBJ1-1
CASSLDRENTEAFF
TGTGCCAGCAGCTTAGACAGGGAGAACACTGAAGCTTTCTTT
>NA|NA|TRBV12-3/TRBV12-4|13|TRBJ1-3
CASSLALGNTIYF
TGTGCCAGCAGTTTAGCGCTAGGAAACACCATATATTTT
>NA|NA|TRBV6-4|13|TRBJ2-3
CASSPGSTDTQYF
TGTGCCAGCAGCCCTGGCAGCACAGATACGCAGTATTTT
>NA|NA|TRBV18|12|TRBJ1-2
CASSRQDGGYTF
TGTGCCAGCTCAAGACAGGACGGTGGCTACACCTTC
>NA|NA|TRBV30|15|TRBJ2-1
CAWRAGSSVVFGQFF
TGTGCCTGGAGGGCCGGGTCTAGCGTCGTGTTTGGGCAGTTCTTC
>TRBD1|NA|TRBV18|14|TRBJ1-1
CASFGDRGGTEAFF
TGTGCCAGCTTCGGGGACAGGGGAGGAACTGAAGCTTTCTTT
>NA|NA|TRBV7-2|15|TRBJ1-2
CASSGSGVLIYGYTF
TGTGCCAGCAGCGGTTCAGGGGTGCTTATCTATGGCTACACCTTC
>NA|NA|TRBV4-1|14|TRBJ1-6
CASSQEIQVSPLHF
TGCGCCAGCAGCCAAGAAATCCAGGTTTCACCCCTCCACTTT
>NA|NA|TRBV6-5|14|TRBJ2-1
CASSRVSGRNEQFF
TGTGCCAGCAGCCGGGTGTCGGGGAGGAATGAGCAGTTCTTC
>NA|NA|TRBV12-3/TRBV12-4|11|TRBJ1-1
CASSLGQGAFF
TGTGCCAGCAGTTTGGGCCAAGGAGCTTTCTTT
>TRBD1|NA|TRBV30|15|TRBJ1-1
CAWREPGQLNTEAFF
TGTGCCTGGAGAGAGCCGGGACAGCTGAACACTGAAGCTTTCTTT
>NA|NA|TRBV18|14|TRBJ1-2
CASSPTRGGYGYTF
TGTGCCAGCTCACCGACCAGGGGCGGCTATGGCTACACCTTC
>NA|NA|TRBV14|14|TRBJ1-2
CASSLIQGLRGYTF
TGTGCCAGCAGCCTGATTCAGGGTCTCCGTGGCTACACCTTC
>NA|once|TRBV5-1|14|TRBJ1-2
CASTKEGADYGYTF
TGCGCCAGCACCAAAGAGGGTGCGGACTATGGCTACACCTTC
>NA|NA|TRBV4-2|15|TRBJ1-4
CASSQGGGPNEKLFF
TGTGCCAGCAGCCAAGGGGGGGGGCCTAATGAAAAACTGTTTTTT
>TRBD1|NA|TRBV5-6|16|TRBJ2-7
CASSGKQGRSSYEQYF
TGTGCCAGCAGCGGAAAACAGGGGCGGAGCTCCTACGAGCAGTACTTC
>TRBD2|NA|TRBV18|14|TRBJ2-5
CASSPSGGQETQYF
TGTGCCAGCTCACCGTCGGGAGGGCAAGAGACCCAGTACTTC
>NA|NA|TRBV29-1|13|TRBJ1-2
CSVDGHPNYGYTF
TGCAGCGTTGACGGACACCCAAACTATGGCTACACCTTC
>TRBD1|NA|TRBV5-1|16|TRBJ2-7
CASSLRGQASSYEQYF
TGCGCCAGCAGCCTAAGAGGACAGGCGAGCTCCTACGAGCAGTACTTC